The 11 T cell receptor beta chains below come from one sample, sequenced in a study of graft-versus-host responses after intestinal transplantation. For these TCRs, the target antigens are not known. TCRdb's copy holds only in-frame clones and misses some; the assay was immunoSEQ multiplex PCR. The table lists 150,000 or so clones, around 90% of them singletons, with approximately 0.2% in the top ten. This sample comprised unstimulated CD4+ T cells sorted from spleen or lymph node cells, obtained before intestinal transplant. Receptor source: a human donor who received an intestinal transplant.

V and J are TRBV6-1 and TRBJ1-2; D is unresolved. The CDR3 is 14 amino acids. V lost 6 bases and J 4 bases, leaving 15 bases between the germline ends. Germline lookup yields CDR1 MNHNS and CDR2 SASEGT. The CDR3 reads CASRHRAAVYGYTF. As DNA, the CDR3 is TGTGCCAGCAGACATAGGGCGGCAGTCTATGGCTACACCTTC.

The V call is TRBV14, the J call TRBJ2-1; TRBD2 matches 7 bases. The CDR3 sequence is 17 residues long. V lost 6 bases and J lost 5; bases outside the gene matches: 16. The germline gives CDR1 SGHDN, CDR2 FVKESK. CDR3 in amino acids: CASRNRDAGAMDNEQFF. The CDR3 DNA is TGTGCCAGCAGAAACCGGGACGCGGGAGCGATGGACAATGAGCAGTTCTTC.

The genes are TRBV7-2 and TRBJ1-2; the D is unclear. Deletions cut 5 bases from V and 0 bases from J, with 4 bases between. The CDR3 has 12 amino acids. Germline V gene lookup returns CDR1 SGHTA and CDR2 FQGNSA. As DNA, the CDR3 is TGTGCCAGCAGCACAGCTAACTATGGCTACACCTTC. Amino acid sequence: CASSTANYGYTF.

The gene calls are TRBV6-1 and TRBJ2-7; 10 bases line up with TRBD1. Germline V gives CDR1 MNHNS, CDR2 SASEGT. The CDR3 is made up of 15 amino acids. With V trimmed by 2 bases and J by 4 bases, 5 bases remained unmatched. The CDR3: CASSEYRTGGYEQYF. As DNA, the CDR3 is TGTGCCAGCAGTGAATACAGGACAGGGGGTTACGAGCAGTACTTC.

V usage is TRBV7-2 and J usage is TRBJ2-7; tentative D call: TRBD2 (5 bases). This CDR3 has 15 residues. Germline-derived CDR1 and CDR2 are SGHTA and FQGNSA. Trimming pared 3 bases from V and 1 base from J, leaving 13 bases between. The CDR3 region is CASSLDSVSSYEQYF. The CDR3 DNA reads as TGTGCCAGCAGCTTGGATAGCGTCTCGTCCTACGAGCAGTACTTC.

Points on this clone: The same CDR3 is also encoded by other DNA sequences in this sample. This sequence joins TRBV7-2 and TRBJ1-6, with D unresolved. V gave up 1 base and J gave up 4 bases, with 5 bases separating them. The CDR3 is 14 residues long. The germline gives CDR1 SGHTA, CDR2 FQGNSA. CDR3 region: CASSLGGYNSPLHF. The CDR3, as DNA: TGTGCCAGCAGCTTAGGGGGATATAATTCACCCCTCCACTTT.

J is TRBJ1-2 and V is TRBV19; D perhaps matches TRBD1 (6 bases). The length of the CDR3 is 14 residues. V dropped 8 bases and J dropped 2 bases, with 15 bases sitting between them. Per germline, CDR1 LNHDA and CDR2 SQIVND (reference sequence). As DNA, the CDR3 is TGTGCCAGTGCACCCGGAGGGACAAACTATGGCTACACCTTC. This codes for CASAPGGTNYGYTF.

V is TRBV7-9 and J is TRBJ2-7; perhaps TRBD1 as D (5 bases). The germline CDR1 and CDR2 sequences are SEHNR and FQNEAQ (reference sequence). V gave up 5 bases and J gave up 5 bases, with 19 bases separating them. This CDR3 comprises 15 residues. CDR3 nucleotides: TGTGCCAGCAGCCCGGCCCAGGGCCCGTTACACGAGCAGTACTTC. As protein: CASSPAQGPLHEQYF.

Points on this clone: One end of the junction fails to match germline, which may point to a read error. This specimen includes other DNA sequences encoding the same CDR3. The V and J genes are TRBV19 and TRBJ1-1; D not resolved. Per germline, CDR1 LNHDA and CDR2 SQIVND (reference sequence). This CDR3 has 14 amino acids. DNA of the CDR3: TGTGCTAGTAGTATAGGAGGGCTGGGGACTGAAGCTTTCTTT. Residues: CASSIGGLGTEAFF.

V usage is TRBV7-2 and J usage is TRBJ1-2; D unclear. Per the germline V gene, CDR1 is SGHTA and CDR2 is FQGNSA. Trimming shortened V by 6 bases and J by 2 bases, and 19 bases separated the two germline ends. This CDR3 is 16 amino acids long. DNA of the CDR3: TGTGCCAGCAGTCCTAAGCGGGCGACCAGCAACTATGGCTACACCTTC. Translated: CASSPKRATSNYGYTF.

The rearrangement joins TRBV27 to TRBJ2-3; 10 bases match TRBD2. CDR3 size: 13 residues. V dropped 5 bases and J dropped 12; count of bases not matched to a gene: 8. Germline lookup yields CDR1 MNHEY and CDR2 SMNVEV (reference sequence). The CDR3 is CASSPRTSGVQYF. The CDR3 region has the DNA TGTGCCAGCAGTCCTCGGACTAGCGGAGTACAGTATTTT.